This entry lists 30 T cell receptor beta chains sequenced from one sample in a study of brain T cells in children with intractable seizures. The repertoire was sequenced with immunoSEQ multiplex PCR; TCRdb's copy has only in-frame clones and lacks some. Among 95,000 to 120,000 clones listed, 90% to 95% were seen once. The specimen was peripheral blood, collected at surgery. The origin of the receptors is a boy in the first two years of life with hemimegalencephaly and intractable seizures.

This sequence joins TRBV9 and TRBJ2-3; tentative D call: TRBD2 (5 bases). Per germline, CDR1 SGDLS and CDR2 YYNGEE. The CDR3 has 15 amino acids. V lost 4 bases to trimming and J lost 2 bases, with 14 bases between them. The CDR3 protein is CASSPSLQTTDTQYF. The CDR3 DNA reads TGTGCCAGCAGCCCTAGCCTGCAGACCACAGATACGCAGTATTTT.

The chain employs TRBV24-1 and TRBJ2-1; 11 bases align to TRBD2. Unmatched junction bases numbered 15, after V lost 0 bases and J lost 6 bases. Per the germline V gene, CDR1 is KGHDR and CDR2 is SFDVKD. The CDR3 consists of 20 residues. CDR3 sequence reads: CATSDLREASGRLGGNEQFF. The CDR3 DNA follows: TGTGCCACCAGTGATTTGCGGGAGGCTAGCGGGAGGTTAGGGGGCAATGAGCAGTTCTTC.

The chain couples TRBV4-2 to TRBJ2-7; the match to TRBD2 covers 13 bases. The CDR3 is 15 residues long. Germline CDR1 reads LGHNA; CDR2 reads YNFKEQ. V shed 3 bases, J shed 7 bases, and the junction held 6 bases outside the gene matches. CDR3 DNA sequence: TGTGCCAGCAGCCACGGACTAGCGGGAGTTGGGGAGCAGTACTTC. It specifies CASSHGLAGVGEQYF.

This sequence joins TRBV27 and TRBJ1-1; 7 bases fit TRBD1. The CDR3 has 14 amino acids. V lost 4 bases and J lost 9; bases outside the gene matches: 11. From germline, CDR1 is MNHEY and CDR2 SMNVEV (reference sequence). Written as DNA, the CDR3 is TGTGCCAGCAGTTCCCGTAGACAGGGCGGGAAAGCTTTCTTT. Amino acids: CASSSRRQGGKAFF.

CDR3 sequence: CASSQLRTSGRVDKNIQYF. The CDR3 coding sequence is TGCGCCAGCAGCCAACTTAGGACTAGCGGGAGGGTGGACAAAAACATTCAGTACTTC. This chain joins TRBV4-1 and TRBJ2-4, with TRBD2 matching 15 bases. V gave up 2 bases and J gave up 3 bases; unmatched junction bases: 8. The CDR3 length is 19 residues. Looked up from germline, CDR1 is MGHRA and CDR2 is YSYEKL.

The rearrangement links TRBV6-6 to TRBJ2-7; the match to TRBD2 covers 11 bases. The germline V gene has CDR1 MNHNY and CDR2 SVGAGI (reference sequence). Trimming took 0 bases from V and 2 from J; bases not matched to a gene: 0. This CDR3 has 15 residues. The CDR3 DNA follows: TGTGCCAGCAGTTACTCTAGCGGGAGGGCCTACGAGCAGTACTTC. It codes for CASSYSSGRAYEQYF.

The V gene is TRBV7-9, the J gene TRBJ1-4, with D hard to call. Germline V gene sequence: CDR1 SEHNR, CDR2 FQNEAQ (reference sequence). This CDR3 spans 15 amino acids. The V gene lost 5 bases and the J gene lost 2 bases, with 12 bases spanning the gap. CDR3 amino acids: CASSPQVGTNEKLFF. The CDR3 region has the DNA TGTGCCAGCAGCCCCCAGGTGGGCACTAATGAAAAACTGTTTTTT.

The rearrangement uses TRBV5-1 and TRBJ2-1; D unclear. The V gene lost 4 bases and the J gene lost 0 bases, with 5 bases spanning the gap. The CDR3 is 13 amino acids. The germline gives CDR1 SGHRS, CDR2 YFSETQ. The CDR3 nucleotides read TGCGCCAGCAGCCGCCTCTCCTACAATGAGCAGTTCTTC. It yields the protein CASSRLSYNEQFF.

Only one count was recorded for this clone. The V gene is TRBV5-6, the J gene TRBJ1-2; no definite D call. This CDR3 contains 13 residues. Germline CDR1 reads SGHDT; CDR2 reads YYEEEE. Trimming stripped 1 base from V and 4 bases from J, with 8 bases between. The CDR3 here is CASSLNSRYGYTF. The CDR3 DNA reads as TGTGCCAGCAGCTTGAACAGCCGCTATGGCTACACCTTC.

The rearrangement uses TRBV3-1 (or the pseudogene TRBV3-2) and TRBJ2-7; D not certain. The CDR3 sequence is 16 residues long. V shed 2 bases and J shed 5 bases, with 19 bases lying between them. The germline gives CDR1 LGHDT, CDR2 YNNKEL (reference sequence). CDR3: CASSQQSFLFGHEQYF. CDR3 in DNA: TGTGCCAGCAGCCAACAATCCTTTCTTTTCGGGCACGAGCAGTACTTC.

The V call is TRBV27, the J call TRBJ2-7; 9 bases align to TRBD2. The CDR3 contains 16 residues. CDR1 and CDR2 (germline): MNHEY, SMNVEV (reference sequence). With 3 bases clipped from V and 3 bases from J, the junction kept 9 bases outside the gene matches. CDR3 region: CASSFGTSSLLYEQYF. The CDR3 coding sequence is TGTGCCAGCAGTTTCGGGACTAGCAGTCTTCTCTACGAGCAGTACTTC.

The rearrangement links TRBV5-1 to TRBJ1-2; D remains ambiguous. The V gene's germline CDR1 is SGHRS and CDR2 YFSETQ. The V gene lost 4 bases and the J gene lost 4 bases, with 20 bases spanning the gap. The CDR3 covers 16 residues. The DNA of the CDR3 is TGCGCCAGCAGCCTCGGACCCTATGGGTCTATCTATGGCTACACCTTC. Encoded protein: CASSLGPYGSIYGYTF.

The DNA for the CDR3 is TGCGCCAGCAGCTTGGGGACAGATTACACTGAAGCTTTCTTT. This encodes CASSLGTDYTEAFF. This chain links TRBV5-1 with TRBJ1-1, with D possibly matching TRBD1 (6 bases). The CDR3 has 14 residues. V was cut by 0 bases and J by 3 bases, with 9 bases left in between. CDR1 is SGHRS and CDR2 is YFSETQ in the germline V gene.

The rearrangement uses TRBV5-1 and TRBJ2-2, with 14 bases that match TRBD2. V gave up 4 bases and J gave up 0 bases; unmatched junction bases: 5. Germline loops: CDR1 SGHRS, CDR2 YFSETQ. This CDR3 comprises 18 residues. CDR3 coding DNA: TGCGCCAGCAGCCCTGGGACTAGCGGGAGCGCGAACACCGGGGAGCTGTTTTTT. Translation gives CASSPGTSGSANTGELFF.

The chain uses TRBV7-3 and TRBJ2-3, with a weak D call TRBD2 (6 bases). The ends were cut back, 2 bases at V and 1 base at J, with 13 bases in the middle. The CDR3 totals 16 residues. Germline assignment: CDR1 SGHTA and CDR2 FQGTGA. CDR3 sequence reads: CASSLLVWGGTDTQYF. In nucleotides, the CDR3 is TGTGCCAGCAGCTTATTAGTCTGGGGGGGCACAGATACGCAGTATTTT.

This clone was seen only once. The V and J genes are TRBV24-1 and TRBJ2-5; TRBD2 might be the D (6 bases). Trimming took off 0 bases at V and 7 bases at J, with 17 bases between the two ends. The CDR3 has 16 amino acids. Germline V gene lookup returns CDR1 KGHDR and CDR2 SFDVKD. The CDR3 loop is CATSDLGGGSLGTQYF. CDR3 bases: TGTGCCACCAGTGATTTGGGGGGAGGCTCGTTGGGGACCCAGTACTTC.

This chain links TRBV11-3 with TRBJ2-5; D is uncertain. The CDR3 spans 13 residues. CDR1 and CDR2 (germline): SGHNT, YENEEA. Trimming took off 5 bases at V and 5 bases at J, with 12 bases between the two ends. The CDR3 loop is CASSPRARETQYF. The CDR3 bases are TGTGCCAGCAGCCCCCGGGCGCGGGAGACCCAGTACTTC.

CDR3 sequence: CASSYLQGKLFF. The CDR3 DNA is TGTGCCAGCAGTTACCTACAGGGGAAACTGTTTTTT. This chain links TRBV6-6 with TRBJ1-4, with 7 bases matching TRBD1. CDR1 and CDR2 from the germline V gene are MNHNY and SVGAGI (reference sequence). Losses at the gene ends were 2 bases for V and 11 bases for J; bases not matched to a gene: 2. The CDR3 runs to 12 residues.

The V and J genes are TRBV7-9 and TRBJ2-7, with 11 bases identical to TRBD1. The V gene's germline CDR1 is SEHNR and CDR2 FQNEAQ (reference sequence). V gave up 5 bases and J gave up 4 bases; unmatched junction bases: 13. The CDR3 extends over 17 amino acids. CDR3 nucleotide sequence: TGTGCCAGCAGCCCCCCCCGCGGGGACAGGGGGACGTACGAGCAGTACTTC. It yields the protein CASSPPRGDRGTYEQYF.

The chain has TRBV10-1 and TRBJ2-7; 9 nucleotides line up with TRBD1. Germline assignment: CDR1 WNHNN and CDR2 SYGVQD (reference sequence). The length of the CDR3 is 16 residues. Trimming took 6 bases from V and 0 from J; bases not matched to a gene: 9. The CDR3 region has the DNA TGCGCCAGCAGCCCTCGCCCGGGACAGGGCTCCTACGAGCAGTACTTC. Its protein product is CASSPRPGQGSYEQYF.

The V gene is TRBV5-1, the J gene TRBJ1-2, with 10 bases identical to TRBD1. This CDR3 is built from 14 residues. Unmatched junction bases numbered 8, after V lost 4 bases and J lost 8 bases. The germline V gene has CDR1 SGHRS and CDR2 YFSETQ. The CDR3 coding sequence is TGCGCCAGCAGCATACCCGGGACAGGGGACGGCTACACCTTC. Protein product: CASSIPGTGDGYTF.

DNA for the CDR3: TGTGCCAGCAGCACCGGACCTAACACTGAAGCTTTCTTT. Residues: CASSTGPNTEAFF. The V and J genes are TRBV9 and TRBJ1-1; no clear D gene. V was shortened by 4 bases and J by 2 bases, with 9 bases between the two germline ends. The CDR3 sequence is 13 residues long. Germline V CDR1 and CDR2: SGDLS, YYNGEE.

In nucleotides, the CDR3 is TGTGCCAGCAGCTTACTACGGACAGGGAGTGATTCACCCCTCCACTTT. Its translation is CASSLLRTGSDSPLHF. This chain connects TRBV7-8 to TRBJ1-6, with 8 bases lining up with TRBD1. V trimming: 2 bases; J trimming: 8 bases; junction bases outside the gene matches: 8. CDR1 and CDR2 from the germline V gene are SGHVS and FQNEAQ. This CDR3 contains 16 residues.

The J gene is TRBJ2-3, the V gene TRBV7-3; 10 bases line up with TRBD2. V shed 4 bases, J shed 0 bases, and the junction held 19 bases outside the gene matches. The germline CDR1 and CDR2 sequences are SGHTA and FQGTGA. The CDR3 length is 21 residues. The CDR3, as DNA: TGTGCCAGCAGCTCCCTGAGTCCCCAGCGGGAGGGCCTCGATAGCACAGATACGCAGTATTTT. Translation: CASSSLSPQREGLDSTDTQYF.

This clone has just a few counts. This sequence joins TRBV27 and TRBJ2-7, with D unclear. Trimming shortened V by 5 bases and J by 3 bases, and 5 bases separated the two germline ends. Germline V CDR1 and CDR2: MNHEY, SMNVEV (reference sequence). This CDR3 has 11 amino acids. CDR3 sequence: CASSTNYEQYF. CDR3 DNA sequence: TGTGCCAGCAGTACTAACTACGAGCAGTACTTC.

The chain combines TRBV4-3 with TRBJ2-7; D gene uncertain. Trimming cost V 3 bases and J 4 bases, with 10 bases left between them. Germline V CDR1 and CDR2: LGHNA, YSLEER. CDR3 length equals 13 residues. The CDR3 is CASSQRIEYEQYF. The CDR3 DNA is TGCGCCAGCAGCCAGAGGATCGAGTACGAGCAGTACTTC.

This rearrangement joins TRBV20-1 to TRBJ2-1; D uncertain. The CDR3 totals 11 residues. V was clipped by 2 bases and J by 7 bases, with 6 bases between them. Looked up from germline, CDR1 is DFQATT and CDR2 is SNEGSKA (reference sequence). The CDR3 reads CSARLGNEQFF. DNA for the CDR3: TGCAGTGCTAGACTGGGGAATGAGCAGTTCTTC.

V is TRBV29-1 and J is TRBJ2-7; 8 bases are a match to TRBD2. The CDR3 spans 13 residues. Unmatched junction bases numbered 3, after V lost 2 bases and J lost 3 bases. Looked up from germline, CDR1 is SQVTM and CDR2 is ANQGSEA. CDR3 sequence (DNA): TGCAGCGTTGAACTAGCGGGTCACTACGAGCAGTACTTC. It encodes CSVELAGHYEQYF.

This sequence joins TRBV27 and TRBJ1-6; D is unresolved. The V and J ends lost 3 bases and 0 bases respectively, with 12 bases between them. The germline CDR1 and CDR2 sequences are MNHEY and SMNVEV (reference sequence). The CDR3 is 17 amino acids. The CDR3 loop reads CASSFGHQSSYNSPLHF. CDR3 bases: TGTGCCAGCAGTTTCGGCCATCAAAGCTCCTATAATTCACCCCTCCACTTT.

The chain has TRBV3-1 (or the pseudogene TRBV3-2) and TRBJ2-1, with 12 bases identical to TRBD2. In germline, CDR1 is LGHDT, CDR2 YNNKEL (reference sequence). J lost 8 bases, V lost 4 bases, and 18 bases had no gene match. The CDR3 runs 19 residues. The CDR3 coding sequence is TGTGCCAGCAGCCCATGGGGCCTAATCGGACTAGCGGGATTCGATGAGCAGTTCTTC. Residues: CASSPWGLIGLAGFDEQFF.